This T cell receptor beta chain was documented in a study of blood T cell repertoires in COVID-19. At the level of the study: Acute-phase and convalescent COVID-19 samples originated in the United States, Italy and Spain. Sample material is recorded as cDNA or gDNA derived from T cells, B-cell-depleted T cells, or PBMCs.

How the authors handled the data: Estimation of nucleated cell counts relied on the amplification of reference gene primers. Libraries were prepared by immunoSEQ multiplex PCR; TCRdb keeps only in-frame clonotypes and omits some of them. V and J calls and clone size are copied from that table; D and trimming were computed from the DNA. The repertoire consists of approximately 60,000 clones, with 65% to 85% occurring once and the leading ten covering 20%. Between the trimmed V and J ends, which lost 6 bases and 10 bases, there was a span of 21 bases. CDR3 length equals 15 residues. The germline V gene has CDR1 MNHEY and CDR2 SVGAGI. This clone ranks as medium-sized.

The receptor was isolated from a woman older than 75 with active or convalescent COVID-19. The specimen was peripheral blood. This chain connects TRBV6-5 to TRBJ1-4; weak D call: TRBD1 (6 bases). CDR3 residues: CASRSRQAGLRKLFF. The CDR3 DNA follows: TGTGCCAGCAGAAGCCGACAGGCCGGGTTGAGAAAACTGTTTTTT.